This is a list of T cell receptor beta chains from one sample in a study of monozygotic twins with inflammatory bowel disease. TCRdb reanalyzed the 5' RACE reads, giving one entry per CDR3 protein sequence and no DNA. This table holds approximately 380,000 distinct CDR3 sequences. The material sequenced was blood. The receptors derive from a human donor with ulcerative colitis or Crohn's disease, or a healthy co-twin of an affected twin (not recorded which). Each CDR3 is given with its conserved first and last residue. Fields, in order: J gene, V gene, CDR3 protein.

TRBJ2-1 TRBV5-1 CASSLEGGTYNEQFF
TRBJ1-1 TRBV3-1 CASSQVNTEAFF
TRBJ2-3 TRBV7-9 CASSLSRGRDTQYF
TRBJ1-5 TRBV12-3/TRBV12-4 CASSIQGPGGNQPQHF
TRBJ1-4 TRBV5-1 CASSFTTEQGAQWEKLFF
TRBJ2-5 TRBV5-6 CASSQEVLAGEQETQYF
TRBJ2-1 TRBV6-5 CASSYSTGTLNYNEQFF
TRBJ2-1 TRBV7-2 CASSLVGTGAYNEQFF
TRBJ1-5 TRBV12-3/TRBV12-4 CASSLALGANQPQHF
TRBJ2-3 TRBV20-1 CSALNRGRGDTQYF
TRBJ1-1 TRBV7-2 CASSLRGETEAFF
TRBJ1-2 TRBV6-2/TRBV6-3 CASSSTGYGYTF
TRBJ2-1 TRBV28 CASIQDRGRNEQFF
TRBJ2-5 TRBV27 CASSLEAKQGTQYF
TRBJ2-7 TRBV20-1 CSASDPGEQYF
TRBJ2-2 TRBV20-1 CSARVLTVNTGELFF
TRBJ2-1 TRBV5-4 CASSLDSHNEQFF
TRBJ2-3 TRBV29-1 CSVEALGLAGGLTDTQYF
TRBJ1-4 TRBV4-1 CASSQDSLNEKLFF
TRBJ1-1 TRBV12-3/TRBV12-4 CASTPTEGTEAFF
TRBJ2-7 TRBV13 CASSRTRGSYEQYF
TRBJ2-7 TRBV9 CASSALGEQYF
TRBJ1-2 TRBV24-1 CATSDLGNYGYTF
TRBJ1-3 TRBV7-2 CASSLAPSSGNTIYF
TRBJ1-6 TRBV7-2 CATNTGTGYSPLHF
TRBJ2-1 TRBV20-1 CSAGIAGGSYNEQFF
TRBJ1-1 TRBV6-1 CASRKTGNTEAFF
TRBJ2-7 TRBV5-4 CASSTLAGNSYEQYF
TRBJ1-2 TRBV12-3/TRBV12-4 CASSLPIGYTF
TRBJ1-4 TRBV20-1 CSARIETGGTNEKLFF
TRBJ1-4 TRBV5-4 CASSLFRSNEKLFF
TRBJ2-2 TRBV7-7 CASTTGNTGELFF
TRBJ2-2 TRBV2 CASSDLSGDTGELFF
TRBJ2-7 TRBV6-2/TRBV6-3 CASTMTGGDEQYF
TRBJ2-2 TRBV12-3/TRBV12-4 CASSGKRASGELFF
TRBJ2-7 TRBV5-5 CASSHRTAYEQYF
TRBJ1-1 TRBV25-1 CASSVGHLTEAFF
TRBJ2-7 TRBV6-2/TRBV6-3 CASSYITSASGKTEQYF
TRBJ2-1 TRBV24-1 CATRPASGHQGNEQFF
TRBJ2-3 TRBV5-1 CASSLAWTGLTDTQYF
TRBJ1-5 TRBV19 CASKRQDDQPQHF
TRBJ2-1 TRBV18 CASSPTAGGHNEQFF
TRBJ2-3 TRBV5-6 CASSLGSGGGYTDTQYF
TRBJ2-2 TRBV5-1 CASHTGGPAGELFF
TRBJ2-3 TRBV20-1 CSARDPRGRTTNTQYF
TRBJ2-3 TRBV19 CASRKEGTDTQYF
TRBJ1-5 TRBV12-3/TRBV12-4 CASSFIWGGNQPQHF
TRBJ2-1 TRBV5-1 CASSHPADNEQFF
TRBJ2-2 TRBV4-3 CASSSLAGANTGELFF
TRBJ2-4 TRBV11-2 CASSFRDRVPRPKNIQYF